Sequencing of this T cell receptor (beta chain) was carried out in a study of shared clonotypes between healthy human individuals. Whole-study context: Each donor contributed plates that comprised three CD4 naive, three CD4 memory, two CD8 naive and one CD8 memory.

Original processing methods: With immunoSEQ giving junction-only sequences and no quality scores, filtering differed. Sequencing was performed with immunoSEQ multiplex PCR; in TCRdb, only in-frame clones are kept and a portion is missing. That table gives V, J and clone size, and the DNA gave D and trimming. This table has around 580,000 clones, nearly 98% appearing once. V lost 11 bases, J lost 6 bases, and 11 bases stayed unmatched. Germline values: CDR1 SNHLY, CDR2 FYNNEI. The CDR3 is 14 amino acids. Naive CD8 cells comprised CD45RO-negative, CCR7-positively selected cells, excluding terminally differentiated effector memory CD45RA+ cells.

Sequenced sample: naive CD8+ T cells sorted from blood. The V call is TRBV2, the J call TRBJ2-1; the match to TRBD2 covers 9 bases. The origin of this receptor is a man younger than 45 in good health. The CDR3 DNA follows: TGTGCCCTCCTCGGGCGGGAGGGGTCCAATGAGCAGTTCTTC. Translated: CALLGREGSNEQFF.